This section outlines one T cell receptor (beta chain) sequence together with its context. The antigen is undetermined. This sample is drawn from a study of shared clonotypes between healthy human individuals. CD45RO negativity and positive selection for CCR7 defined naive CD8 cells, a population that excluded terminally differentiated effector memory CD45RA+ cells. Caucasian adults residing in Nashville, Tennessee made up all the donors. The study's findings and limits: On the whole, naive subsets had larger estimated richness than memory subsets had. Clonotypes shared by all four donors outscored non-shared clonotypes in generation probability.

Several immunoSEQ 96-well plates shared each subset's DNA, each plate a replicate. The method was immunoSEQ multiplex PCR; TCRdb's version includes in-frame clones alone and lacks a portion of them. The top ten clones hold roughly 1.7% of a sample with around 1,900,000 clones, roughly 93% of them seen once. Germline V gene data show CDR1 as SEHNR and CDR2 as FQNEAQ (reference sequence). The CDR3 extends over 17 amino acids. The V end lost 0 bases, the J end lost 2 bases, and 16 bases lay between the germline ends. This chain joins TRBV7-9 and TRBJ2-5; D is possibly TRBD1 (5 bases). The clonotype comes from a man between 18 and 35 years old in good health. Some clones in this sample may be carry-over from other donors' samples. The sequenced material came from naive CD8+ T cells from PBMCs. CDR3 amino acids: CASSLALRQSKQETQYF. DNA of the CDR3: TGTGCCAGCAGCTTAGCGCTTAGACAGTCGAAGCAAGAGACCCAGTACTTC.